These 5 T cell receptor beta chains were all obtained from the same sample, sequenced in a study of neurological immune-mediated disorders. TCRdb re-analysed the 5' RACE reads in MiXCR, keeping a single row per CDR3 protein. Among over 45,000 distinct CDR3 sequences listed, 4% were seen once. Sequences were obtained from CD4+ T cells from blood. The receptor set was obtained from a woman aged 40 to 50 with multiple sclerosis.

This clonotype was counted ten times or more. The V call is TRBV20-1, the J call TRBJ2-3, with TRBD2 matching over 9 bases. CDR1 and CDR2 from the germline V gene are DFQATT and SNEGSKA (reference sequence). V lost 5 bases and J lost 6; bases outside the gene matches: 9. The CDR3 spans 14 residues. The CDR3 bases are TGCAGTGCTGGGGACCGCGGGGGGGGGGATACGCAGTATTTT. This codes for CSAGDRGGGDTQYF.

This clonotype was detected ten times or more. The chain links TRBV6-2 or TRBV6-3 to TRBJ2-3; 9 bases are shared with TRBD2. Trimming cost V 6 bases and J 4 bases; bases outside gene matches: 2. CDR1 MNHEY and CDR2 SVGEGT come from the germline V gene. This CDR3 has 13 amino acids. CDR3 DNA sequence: TGTGCCAGCAGGTTAGCGGGGGCAGATACGCAGTATTTT. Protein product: CASRLAGADTQYF.

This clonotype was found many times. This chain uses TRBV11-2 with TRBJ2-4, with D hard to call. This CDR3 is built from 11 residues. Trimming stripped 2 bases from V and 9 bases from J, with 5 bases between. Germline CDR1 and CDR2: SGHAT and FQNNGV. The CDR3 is CASSLMSIQYF. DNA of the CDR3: TGTGCCAGCAGCTTAATGAGCATTCAGTACTTC.

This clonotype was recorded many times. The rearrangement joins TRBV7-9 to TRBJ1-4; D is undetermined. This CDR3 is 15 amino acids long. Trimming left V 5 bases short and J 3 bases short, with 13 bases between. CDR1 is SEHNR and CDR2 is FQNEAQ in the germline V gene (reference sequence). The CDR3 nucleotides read TGTGCCAGCAGCCCCGAGAGGTGGCCTAATGAAAAACTGTTTTTT. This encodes CASSPERWPNEKLFF.

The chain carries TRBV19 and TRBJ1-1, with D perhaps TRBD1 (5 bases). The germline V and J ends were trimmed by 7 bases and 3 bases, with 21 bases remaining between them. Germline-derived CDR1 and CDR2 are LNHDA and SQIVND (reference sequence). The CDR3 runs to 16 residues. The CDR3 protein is CASMSRDRKVDTEAFF. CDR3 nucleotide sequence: TGTGCCAGTATGTCCCGGGACCGAAAGGTGGACACTGAAGCTTTCTTT.